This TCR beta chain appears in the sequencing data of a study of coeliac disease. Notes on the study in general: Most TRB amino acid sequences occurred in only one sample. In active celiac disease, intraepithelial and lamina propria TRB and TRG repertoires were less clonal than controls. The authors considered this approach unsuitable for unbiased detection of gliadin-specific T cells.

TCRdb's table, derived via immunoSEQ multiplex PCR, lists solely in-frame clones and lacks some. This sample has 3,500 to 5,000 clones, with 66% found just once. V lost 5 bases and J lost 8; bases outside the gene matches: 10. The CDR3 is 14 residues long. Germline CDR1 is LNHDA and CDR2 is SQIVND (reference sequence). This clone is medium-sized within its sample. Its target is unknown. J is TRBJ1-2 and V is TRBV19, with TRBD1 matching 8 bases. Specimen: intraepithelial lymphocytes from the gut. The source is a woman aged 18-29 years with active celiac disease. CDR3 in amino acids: CASSPFPGGLGYTF. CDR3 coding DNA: TGTGCCAGTAGTCCCTTCCCAGGGGGCTTAGGCTACACCTTC.